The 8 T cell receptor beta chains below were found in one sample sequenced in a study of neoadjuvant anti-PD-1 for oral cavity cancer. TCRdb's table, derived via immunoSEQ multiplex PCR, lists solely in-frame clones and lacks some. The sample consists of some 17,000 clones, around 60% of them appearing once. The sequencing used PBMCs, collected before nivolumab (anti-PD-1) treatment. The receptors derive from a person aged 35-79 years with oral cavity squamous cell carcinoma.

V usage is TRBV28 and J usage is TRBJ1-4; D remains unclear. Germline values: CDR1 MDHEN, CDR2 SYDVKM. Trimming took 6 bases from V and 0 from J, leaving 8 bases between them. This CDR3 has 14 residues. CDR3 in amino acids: CASRLGPTNEKLFF. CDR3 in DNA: TGTGCCAGCAGGCTGGGCCCAACTAATGAAAAACTGTTTTTT. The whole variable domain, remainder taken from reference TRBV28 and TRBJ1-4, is DVKVTQSSRYLVKRTGEKVFLECVQDMDHENMFWYRQDPGLGLRLIYFSYDVKMKEKGDIPEGYSVSREKKERFSLILESASTNQTSMYLCASRLGPTNEKLFFGSGTQLSVL.

The CDR3 coding sequence is TGTGCCAGTAGTAAGGGTGCGGGAGGCGGAACAGATACGCAGTATTTT. Its protein is CASSKGAGGGTDTQYF. The rearrangement uses TRBV19 and TRBJ2-3; TRBD2 aligns across 8 bases. CDR3 length: 16 amino acids. V trimming: 4 bases; J trimming: 3 bases; junction bases outside the gene matches: 9. Germline V gene data show CDR1 as LNHDA and CDR2 as SQIVND (reference sequence).

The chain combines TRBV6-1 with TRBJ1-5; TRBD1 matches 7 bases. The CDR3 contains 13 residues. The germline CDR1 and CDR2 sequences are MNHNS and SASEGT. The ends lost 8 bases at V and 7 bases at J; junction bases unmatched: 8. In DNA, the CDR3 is TGTGCCAGCGAGGGGGCCGTTGGACAGCCCCAGCATTTT. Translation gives CASEGAVGQPQHF.

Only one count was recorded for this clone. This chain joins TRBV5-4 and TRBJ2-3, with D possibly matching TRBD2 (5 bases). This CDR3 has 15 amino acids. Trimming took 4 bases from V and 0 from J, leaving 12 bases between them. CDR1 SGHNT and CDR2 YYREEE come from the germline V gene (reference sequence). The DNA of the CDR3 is TGTGCCAGCAGCCCCGGGATCTGGAGCACAGATACGCAGTATTTT. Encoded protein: CASSPGIWSTDTQYF. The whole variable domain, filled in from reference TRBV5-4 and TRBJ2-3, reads ETGVTQSPTHLIKTRGQQVTLRCSSQSGHNTVSWYQQALGQGPQFIFQYYREEENGRGNFPPRFSGLQFPNYSSELNVNALELDDSALYLCASSPGIWSTDTQYFGPGTRLTVL.

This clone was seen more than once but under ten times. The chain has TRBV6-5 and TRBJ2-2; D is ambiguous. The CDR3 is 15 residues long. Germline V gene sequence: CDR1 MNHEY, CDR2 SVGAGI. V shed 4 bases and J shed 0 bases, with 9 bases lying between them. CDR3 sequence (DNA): TGTGCCAGCAGTTTCAGTCGAGCGAACACCGGGGAGCTGTTTTTT. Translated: CASSFSRANTGELFF.

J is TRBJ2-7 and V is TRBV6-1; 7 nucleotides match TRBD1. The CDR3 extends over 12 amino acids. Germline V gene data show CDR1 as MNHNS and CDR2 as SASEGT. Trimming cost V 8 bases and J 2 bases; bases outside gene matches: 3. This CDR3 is CASRRGPYEQYF. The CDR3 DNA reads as TGTGCCAGCCGAAGGGGGCCCTACGAGCAGTACTTC.

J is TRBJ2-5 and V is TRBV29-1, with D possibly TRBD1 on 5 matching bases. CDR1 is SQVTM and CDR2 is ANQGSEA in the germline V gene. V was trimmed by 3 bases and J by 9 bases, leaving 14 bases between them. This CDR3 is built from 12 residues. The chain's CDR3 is CSVDELARAQYF. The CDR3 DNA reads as TGCAGCGTTGACGAGCTCGCCAGGGCCCAGTACTTC.

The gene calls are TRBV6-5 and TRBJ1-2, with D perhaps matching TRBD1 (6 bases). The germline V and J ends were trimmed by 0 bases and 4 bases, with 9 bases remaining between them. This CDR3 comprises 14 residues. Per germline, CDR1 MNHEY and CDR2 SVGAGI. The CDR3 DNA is TGTGCCAGCAGTTACTCGACCAGGGGCTATGGCTACACCTTC. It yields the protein CASSYSTRGYGYTF.